This TCR beta chain comes out of a study of T cell changes during pregnancy in multiple sclerosis. The CDR3 runs to 14 residues. In germline, CDR1 is SGHVS, CDR2 FQNEAQ. V was pared by 0 bases and J by 6 bases, with 10 bases between. TCRdb's table, derived via immunoSEQ multiplex PCR, lists solely in-frame clones and lacks some. The sample contains tens of thousands of clones, 80% to 95% of which appear only once. The V and J genes are TRBV7-8 and TRBJ2-3; no firm D call. The sample was peripheral blood, taken in the first trimester of pregnancy. The source of this sequence is a female donor in good health, enrolled as a control in a pregnancy study. The CDR3 DNA sequence: TGTGCCAGCAGCTTAGCCCCTATGTGGGATACGCAGTATTTT. As protein: CASSLAPMWDTQYF.